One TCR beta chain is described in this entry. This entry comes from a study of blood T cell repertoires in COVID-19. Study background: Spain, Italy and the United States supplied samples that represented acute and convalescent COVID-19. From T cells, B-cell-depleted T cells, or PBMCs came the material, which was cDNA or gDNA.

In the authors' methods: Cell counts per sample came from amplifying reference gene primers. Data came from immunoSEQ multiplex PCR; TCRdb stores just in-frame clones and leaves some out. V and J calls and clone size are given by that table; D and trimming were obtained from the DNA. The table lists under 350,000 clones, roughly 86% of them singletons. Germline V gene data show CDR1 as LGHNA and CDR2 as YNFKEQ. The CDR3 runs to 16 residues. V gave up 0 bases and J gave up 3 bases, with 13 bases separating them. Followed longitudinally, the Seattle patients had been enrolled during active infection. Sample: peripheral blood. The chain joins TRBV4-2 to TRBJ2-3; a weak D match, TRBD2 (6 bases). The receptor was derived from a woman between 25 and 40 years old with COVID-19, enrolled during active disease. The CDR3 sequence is CASSQDGRGFTDTQYF. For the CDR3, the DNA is TGTGCCAGCAGCCAAGATGGGCGGGGTTTTACAGATACGCAGTATTTT.